This entry features one T cell receptor (beta chain) sequence. Patients had residual fresh-frozen tumor tissue and more than two years of survival data. Blood PBMC samples: pre-vaccination, two weeks post third vaccination, and at tumor progression. Using immunoSEQ multiplex PCR, the repertoire was profiled, and TCRdb retains in-frame clones only, with some absent. This table holds over 90,000 clones, more than 75% found once. CDR3 size: 13 residues. Deletions cut 0 bases from V and 6 bases from J, with 6 bases between. From germline, CDR1 is ENHRY and CDR2 SYGVKD. The sample belongs to a study of glioma-infiltrating T cells after dendritic cell vaccination. The wider study: Samples are from glioblastoma patients in Phase I and II dendritic cell vaccine trials. Dendritic cell vaccine was injected intradermally three times, biweekly.

This material consisted of blood, taken before dendritic cell vaccination. The chain uses TRBV10-3 and TRBJ1-5; a weak D match, TRBD1 (6 bases). The TCR sequence derives from a human donor with glioblastoma. The CDR3 DNA reads as TGTGCCATCAGTGAGTCGGGGGCTCAGCCCCAGCATTTT. Translating it yields CAISESGAQPQHF.